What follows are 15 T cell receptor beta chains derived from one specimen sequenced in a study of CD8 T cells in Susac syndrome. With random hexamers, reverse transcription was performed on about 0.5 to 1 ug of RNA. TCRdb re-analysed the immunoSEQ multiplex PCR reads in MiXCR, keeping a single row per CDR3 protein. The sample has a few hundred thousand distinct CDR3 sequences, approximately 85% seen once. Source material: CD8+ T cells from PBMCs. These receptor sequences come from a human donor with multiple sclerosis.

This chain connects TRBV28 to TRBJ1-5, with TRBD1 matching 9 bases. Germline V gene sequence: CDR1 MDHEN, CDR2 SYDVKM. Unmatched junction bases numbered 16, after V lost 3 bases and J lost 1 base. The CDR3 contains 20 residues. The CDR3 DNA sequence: TGTGCCAGCAGTTTTCTCAGATGGGGACAGGGCTCTTGGAGCAATCAGCCCCAGCATTTT. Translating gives CASSFLRWGQGSWSNQPQHF.

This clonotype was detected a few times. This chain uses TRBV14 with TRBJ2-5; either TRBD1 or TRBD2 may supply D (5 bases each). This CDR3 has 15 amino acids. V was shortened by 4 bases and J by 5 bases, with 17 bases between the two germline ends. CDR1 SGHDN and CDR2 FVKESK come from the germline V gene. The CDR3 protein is CASSPTNRGRETQYF. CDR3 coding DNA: TGTGCCAGCAGCCCCACAAACCGGGGACGGGAGACCCAGTACTTC.

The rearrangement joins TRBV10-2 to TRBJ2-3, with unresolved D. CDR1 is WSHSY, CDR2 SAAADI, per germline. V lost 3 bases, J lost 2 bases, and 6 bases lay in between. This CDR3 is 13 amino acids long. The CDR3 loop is CASSDRDTDTQYF. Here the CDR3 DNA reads TGCGCCAGCAGTGATAGGGACACAGATACGCAGTATTTT.

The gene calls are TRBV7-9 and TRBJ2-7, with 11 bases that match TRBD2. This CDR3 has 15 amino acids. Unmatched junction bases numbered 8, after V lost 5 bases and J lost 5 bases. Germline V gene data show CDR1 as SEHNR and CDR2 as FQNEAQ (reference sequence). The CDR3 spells CASSQELAGADEQYF. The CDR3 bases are TGTGCCAGCAGCCAGGAACTAGCGGGAGCGGACGAGCAGTACTTC.

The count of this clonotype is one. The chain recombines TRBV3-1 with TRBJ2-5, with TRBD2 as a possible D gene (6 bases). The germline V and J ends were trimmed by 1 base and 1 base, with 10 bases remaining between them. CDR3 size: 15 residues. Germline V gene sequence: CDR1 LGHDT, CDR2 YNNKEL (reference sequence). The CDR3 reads CASSQGLATQETQYF. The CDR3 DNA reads TGTGCCAGCAGCCAAGGGCTAGCGACCCAAGAGACCCAGTACTTC.

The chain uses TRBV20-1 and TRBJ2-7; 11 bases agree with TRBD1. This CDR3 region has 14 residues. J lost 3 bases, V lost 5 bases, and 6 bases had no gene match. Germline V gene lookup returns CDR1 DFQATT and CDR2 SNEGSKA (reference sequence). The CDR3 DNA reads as TGCAGTGCTGGGGACAGGGGGAGATTCTACGAGCAGTACTTC. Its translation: CSAGDRGRFYEQYF.

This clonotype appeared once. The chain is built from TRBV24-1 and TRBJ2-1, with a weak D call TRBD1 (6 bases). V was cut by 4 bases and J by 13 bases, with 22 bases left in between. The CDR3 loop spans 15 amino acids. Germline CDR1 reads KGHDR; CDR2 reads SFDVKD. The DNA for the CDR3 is TGTGCCACCAGTGACCCAGCAGAGGGGGTTAACCTCCAGTTCTTC. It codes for CATSDPAEGVNLQFF.

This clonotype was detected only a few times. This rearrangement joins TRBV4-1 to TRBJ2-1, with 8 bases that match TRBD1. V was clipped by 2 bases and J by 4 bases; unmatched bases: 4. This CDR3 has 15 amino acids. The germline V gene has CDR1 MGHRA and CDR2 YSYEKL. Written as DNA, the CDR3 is TGCGCCAGCAGCCAAACCCGACAGGGGTACAATGAGCAGTTCTTC. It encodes CASSQTRQGYNEQFF.

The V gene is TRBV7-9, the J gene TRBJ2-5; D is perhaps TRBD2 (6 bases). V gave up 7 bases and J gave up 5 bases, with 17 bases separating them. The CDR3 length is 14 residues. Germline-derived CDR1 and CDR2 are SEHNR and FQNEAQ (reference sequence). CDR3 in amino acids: CASTFRPGRETQYF. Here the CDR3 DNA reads TGTGCCAGCACCTTCAGGCCTGGGAGGGAGACCCAGTACTTC.

For the CDR3, the DNA is TGTGCCTGGAGAGCCTCGGAGTTCCACGAGCAGTACTTC. This encodes CAWRASEFHEQYF. V usage is TRBV30 and J usage is TRBJ2-7, with D unresolved. The length of the CDR3 is 13 residues. V was cut by 3 bases and J by 5 bases, with 14 bases left in between. The germline gives CDR1 GTSNPN, CDR2 SVGIG (reference sequence).

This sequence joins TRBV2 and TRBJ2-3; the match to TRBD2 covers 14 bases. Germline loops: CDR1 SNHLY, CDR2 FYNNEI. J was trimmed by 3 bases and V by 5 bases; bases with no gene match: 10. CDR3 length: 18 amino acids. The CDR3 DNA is TGTGCCAGCAGTTGGACTAGCGGGAGGTCCACGACTACAGATACGCAGTATTTT. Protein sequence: CASSWTSGRSTTTDTQYF.

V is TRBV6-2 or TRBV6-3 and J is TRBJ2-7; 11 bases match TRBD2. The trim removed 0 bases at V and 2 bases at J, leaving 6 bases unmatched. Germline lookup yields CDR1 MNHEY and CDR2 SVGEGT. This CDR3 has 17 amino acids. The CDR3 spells CASSYSQPTSGAYEQYF. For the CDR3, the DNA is TGTGCCAGCAGTTACTCACAACCGACTAGCGGGGCCTACGAGCAGTACTTC.

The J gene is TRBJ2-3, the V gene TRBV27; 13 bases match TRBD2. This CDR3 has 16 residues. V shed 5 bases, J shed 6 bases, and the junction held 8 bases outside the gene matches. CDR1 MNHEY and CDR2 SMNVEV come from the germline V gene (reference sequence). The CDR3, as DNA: TGTGCCAGCAGTATACTAGCGGGAGGGCTGGCGGATACGCAGTATTTT. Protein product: CASSILAGGLADTQYF.

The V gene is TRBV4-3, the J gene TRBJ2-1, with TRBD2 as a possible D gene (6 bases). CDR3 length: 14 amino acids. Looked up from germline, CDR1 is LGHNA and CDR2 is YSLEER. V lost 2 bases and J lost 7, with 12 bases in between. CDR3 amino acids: CASSQTGSLNEQFF. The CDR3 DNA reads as TGCGCCAGCAGCCAAACCGGGAGCCTGAATGAGCAGTTCTTC.

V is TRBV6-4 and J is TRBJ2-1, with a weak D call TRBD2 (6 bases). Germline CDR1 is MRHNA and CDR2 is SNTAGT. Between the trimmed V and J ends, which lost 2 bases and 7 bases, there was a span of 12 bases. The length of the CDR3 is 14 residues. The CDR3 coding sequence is TGTGCCAGCAGTGACCCGGGACTTCCGAATGAGCAGTTCTTC. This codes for CASSDPGLPNEQFF.